The rows below give T cell receptor beta chains drawn from one sample of a study of beta chain features in type 1 diabetes. Only in-frame clones appear in the TCRdb table, and some are missing; sequencing was by immunoSEQ multiplex PCR. The profile shows 250,000 to 350,000 clones, around an eighth of them singletons. Material: naive CD4+ T cells from blood. These receptors were obtained from a man aged 30 to 45 with type 1 diabetes. Both conserved end residues are part of each CDR3. Each record gives: clone size, D gene, V gene, J gene, CDR3 protein, CDR3 DNA. D genes are given only for firm matches. The size field is filled for only some rows; it gives once, few, many or a size class.

>.|.|TRBV9|TRBJ1-5
CASSVDPGRNQPQHF
TGTGCCAGCAGCGTAGATCCGGGTCGGAATCAGCCCCAGCATTTT
>.|TRBD2|TRBV5-1|TRBJ2-5
CASRETSGIGETQYF
TGCGCCAGCAGGGAGACTAGCGGGATTGGTGAGACCCAGTACTTC
>.|TRBD2|TRBV12-5|TRBJ2-1
CASGLSTSGAYNEQFF
TGTGCTAGTGGTCTCTCGACTAGCGGGGCCTACAATGAGCAGTTCTTC
>few|.|TRBV2|TRBJ2-4
CASSLSTAPIPIQYF
TGTGCCAGCAGTCTTTCGACAGCCCCGATCCCGATTCAGTACTTC
>few|.|TRBV5-1|TRBJ1-2
CASSRPFGDYGYTF
TGCGCCAGCAGCCGCCCCTTCGGGGACTATGGCTACACCTTC
>once|TRBD2|TRBV7-3|TRBJ2-2
CASSLGSGRYTGELFF
TGTGCCAGCAGCTTAGGCAGCGGGAGATACACCGGGGAGCTGTTTTTT
>few|TRBD1|TRBV9|TRBJ1-4
CASSTQGQLNEKLFF
TGTGCCAGCAGCACCCAGGGACAGCTTAATGAAAAACTGTTTTTT
>.|TRBD2|TRBV19|TRBJ2-1
CASTDPGGVFGEQFF
TGTGCCAGTACCGATCCGGGAGGGGTGTTCGGTGAGCAGTTCTTC
>.|TRBD1|TRBV28|TRBJ1-5
CASRTGGSQPQHF
TGTGCCAGCAGAACAGGGGGATCTCAGCCCCAGCATTTT
>few|TRBD1|TRBV27|TRBJ1-1
CASRETGIRFEAFF
TGTGCCAGCAGGGAGACAGGGATACGGTTTGAAGCTTTCTTT
>.|.|TRBV7-9|TRBJ2-2
CASSLNRVVTGELFF
TGTGCCAGCAGCTTAAACAGGGTTGTGACCGGGGAGCTGTTTTTT
>.|.|TRBV4-3|TRBJ2-5
CASSQERRQQQYF
TGCGCCAGCAGCCAAGAGAGGCGTCAGCAGCAGTACTTC
>few|TRBD1|TRBV7-6|TRBJ1-1
CASCPISGGAGTEAFF
TGTGCCAGCTGTCCCATTTCAGGGGGCGCGGGTACTGAAGCTTTCTTT
>few|.|TRBV28|TRBJ2-7
CASSLGQNRANEQYF
TGTGCCAGCAGTTTGGGGCAAAACAGGGCTAACGAGCAGTACTTC
>few|.|TRBV7-3|TRBJ1-2
CASSSGYGYTF
TGTGCCAGCAGCTCGGGCTATGGCTACACCTTC
>.|.|TRBV5-1|TRBJ1-1
CASSLSAWRTEAFF
TGCGCCAGCAGCTTGTCGGCGTGGAGGACTGAAGCTTTCTTT
>.|TRBD1|TRBV28|TRBJ1-5
CASSLTGGGRQPQHF
TGTGCCAGCAGTTTGACAGGGGGCGGACGTCAGCCCCAGCATTTT
>few|TRBD2|TRBV29-1|TRBJ2-3
CSATISGSRDTQYF
TGCAGCGCTACTATTAGCGGGAGCCGGGATACGCAGTATTTT
>few|TRBD2|TRBV15|TRBJ2-1
CATRASGNNEQFF
TGTGCCACCCGGGCTAGCGGTAACAATGAGCAGTTCTTC
>few|TRBD1|TRBV7-9|TRBJ1-3
CASTPGTAGNTIYF
TGTGCCAGCACCCCTGGGACAGCTGGAAACACCATATATTTT
>.|.|TRBV27|TRBJ1-5
CASSPYVNQPQHF
TGTGCCAGCAGTCCCTACGTCAATCAGCCCCAGCATTTT
>.|.|TRBV7-2|TRBJ2-7
CASSPTKDSSYEQYF
TGTGCCAGCAGCCCGACAAAGGACAGCTCCTACGAGCAGTACTTC
>few|TRBD1|TRBV4-3|TRBJ2-2
CASSQPTGSTGELFF
TGCGCCAGCAGCCAACCGACAGGGTCCACCGGGGAGCTGTTTTTT
>.|TRBD2|TRBV6-1|TRBJ2-7
CASRTSGTSGRQYF
TGTGCCAGCAGAACGTCCGGGACTAGCGGGAGGCAGTACTTC
>.|.|TRBV4-3|TRBJ1-1
CASSQEFGFGGVAEAFF
TGCGCCAGCAGCCAAGAGTTTGGGTTCGGGGGGGTTGCTGAAGCTTTCTTT
>few|.|TRBV2|TRBJ2-5
CASSLLVEETQYF
TGTGCCAGCAGTCTACTAGTGGAAGAGACCCAGTACTTC
>few|.|TRBV7-2|TRBJ2-1
CASSFHLPEQSYNEQFF
TGTGCCAGCAGCTTCCATTTGCCGGAGCAGTCCTACAATGAGCAGTTCTTC
>.|TRBD2|TRBV29-1|TRBJ2-5
CSGGRLAGGQETQYF
TGCAGCGGGGGTCGTCTAGCGGGAGGTCAAGAGACCCAGTACTTC
>few|TRBD2|TRBV19|TRBJ2-1
CASSLSPSGSPAGNEQFF
TGTGCCAGTAGTCTCTCACCCAGCGGGAGCCCCGCCGGCAATGAGCAGTTCTTC
>.|TRBD1|TRBV28|TRBJ2-2
CASSRDRGGTGELFF
TGTGCCAGCAGTCGGGACAGGGGAGGCACCGGGGAGCTGTTTTTT
>.|.|TRBV9|TRBJ2-1
CASSGRDSKYNEQFF
TGTGCCAGCAGCGGACGGGACTCGAAGTACAATGAGCAGTTCTTC
>.|.|TRBV7-2|TRBJ2-5
CASSRDSGTQYF
TGTGCCAGCAGCAGGGACTCGGGGACCCAGTACTTC
>few|.|TRBV2|TRBJ2-5
CASSPGQSSGAQYF
TGTGCCAGCAGTCCGGGACAATCCTCGGGTGCCCAGTACTTC
>.|.|TRBV9|TRBJ1-2
CASSAQGNYGYTF
TGTGCCAGCAGCGCTCAGGGTAACTATGGCTACACCTTC
>.|TRBD1|TRBV30|TRBJ2-6
CASETGINSGANVLTF
TGTGCCTCGGAGACAGGGATTAACTCTGGGGCCAACGTCCTGACTTTC
>once|TRBD1|TRBV18|TRBJ2-4
CASSPGTGGNIQYF
TGTGCCAGCTCCCCCGGGACAGGGGGTAACATTCAGTACTTC
>.|TRBD2|TRBV30|TRBJ2-1
CAWSVQAGEQFF
TGTGCCTGGAGTGTCCAAGCGGGAGAGCAGTTCTTC
>few|TRBD1|TRBV15|TRBJ2-7
CATSANRGPYEQYF
TGTGCCACCAGCGCGAACAGGGGCCCCTACGAGCAGTACTTC
>few|.|TRBV28|TRBJ1-2
CASSLTGGYGYTF
TGTGCCAGCAGTTTAACCGGGGGCTATGGCTACACCTTC
>few|TRBD2|TRBV6-6|TRBJ2-1
CASARTSGNEQFF
TGTGCCAGCGCTCGGACTAGCGGAAATGAGCAGTTCTTC
>.|TRBD2|TRBV5-1|TRBJ2-5
CASSSPGGRGETQYF
TGCGCCAGCAGCTCCCCCGGGGGGAGAGGAGAGACCCAGTACTTC
>few|.|TRBV25-1|TRBJ1-1
CASSDRDMNTEAFF
TGTGCCAGCAGTGACAGAGACATGAACACTGAAGCTTTCTTT
>.|TRBD1|TRBV7-7|TRBJ2-2
CASSARQGSGGELFF
TGTGCCAGCAGCGCCAGACAGGGGAGCGGCGGGGAGCTGTTTTTT
>few|.|TRBV18|TRBJ2-3
CASSPRSNSDTQYF
TGTGCCAGCTCACCAAGATCCAACTCAGATACGCAGTATTTT
>.|TRBD2|TRBV10-3|TRBJ2-1
CAIRGTGTSGNNEQFF
TGTGCCATCAGGGGCACCGGGACTAGCGGGAACAATGAGCAGTTCTTC
>few|.|TRBV18|TRBJ2-5
CASSPREFGETQYF
TGTGCCAGCTCACCAAGAGAGTTTGGAGAGACCCAGTACTTC
>few|.|TRBV18|TRBJ2-1
CASSQRQDSDEQFF
TGTGCCAGCTCCCAAAGACAGGATTCCGATGAGCAGTTCTTC
>few|.|TRBV28|TRBJ2-1
CASSPPGLYNEQFF
TGTGCCAGCAGCCCCCCTGGACTCTACAATGAGCAGTTCTTC
>few|.|TRBV2|TRBJ2-7
CASSVSGYEQYF
TGTGCCAGCAGTGTATCGGGCTACGAGCAGTACTTC
>.|TRBD1|TRBV7-2|TRBJ2-3
CASSRTGITGDTQYF
TGTGCCAGCAGCCGGACAGGGATCACGGGGGATACGCAGTATTTT
>.|.|TRBV4-3|TRBJ1-2
CASSQGTGQANYGYTF
TGCGCCAGCAGCCAAGGTACAGGGCAAGCTAACTATGGCTACACCTTC
>.|TRBD1|TRBV7-9|TRBJ1-1
CASSSMTGTEAFF
TGTGCCAGCAGCTCGATGACAGGGACTGAAGCTTTCTTT
>.|TRBD2|TRBV15|TRBJ2-7
CATSREASGNYEQYF
TGTGCCACCAGCAGAGAGGCCAGCGGGAATTACGAGCAGTACTTC
>few|TRBD2|TRBV7-2|TRBJ2-1
CASRLLAGVSNEQFF
TGTGCCAGCAGGCTGCTAGCGGGAGTATCAAATGAGCAGTTCTTC